This TCR beta chain was sequenced in a study of regulatory T cells in long-lasting Graves disease. To make TCR beta libraries, researchers used iRepertoire HTBI primers and Arm-PCR of CDR3 regions. A single record per CDR3 protein comes from TCRdb applying MiXCR to the multiplex PCR reads. The sample consists of about 430,000 distinct CDR3 sequences, under 25% of them appearing once. Study results and caveats: The sample size was small, and this may have reduced accuracy.

Per the germline V gene, CDR1 is SGHDT and CDR2 is YYEEEE. This CDR3 is 15 amino acids long. Losses at the gene ends were 4 bases for V and 3 bases for J; bases not matched to a gene: 7. Described time point: persistent/refractory GD, antithyroid drugs over 5 years with positive TRAb. The TCR library was prepared using RNA isolated from PBMCs. Graves' disease diagnoses followed American Thyroid Association guidelines. Notes on this clonotype: The target antigen is unknown.

This sequence originates from a female donor with Graves disease. V usage is TRBV5-6 and J usage is TRBJ1-5, with 7 nucleotides matching TRBD1. The input for sequencing was peripheral blood mononuclear cells (PBMCs), taken when the disease was refractory, from a patient treated with antithyroid drugs. The CDR3 DNA sequence: TGTGCCAGCAGCAAGGGACAGATAAACAATCAGCCCCAGCATTTT. Its protein product is CASSKGQINNQPQHF.